The T cell receptor (beta chain) under discussion was sequenced for a study of blood T cell repertoires in COVID-19 (TCRdb year 2020). Notes on the research overall: Samples from collaborators originated in the United States, Italy and Spain and spanned both the acute and convalescent phases of COVID-19. The prospective study material was composed of cDNA or gDNA derived from T cells, B-cell-depleted T cells, or PBMCs. The dataset comprised deeply sampled blood TCRbeta repertoires from subjects exposed to, actively infected with, or recovered from COVID-19. The repertoires were made available in a free public database intended to serve as a resource for research on the immune response to SARS-CoV-2. Samples came from the ongoing ImmuneRACE study (first 160 participants) plus 1,254 subjects from 6 global collaborators. A de-identified subject ID, COVID-19 status, age in years and sex were almost always included in the sample metadata. Where available, HLA class I and class II types were taken from metadata supplied by the sample provider and were not determined by assay-based typing.

Another Seattle source contributed samples from volunteer blood donors who had recovered from COVID-19. Collaborating institutions collected whole blood in K2EDTA tubes following their own protocols. For TCRbeta analysis, collaborators shipped samples as frozen whole blood, isolated PBMCs, or DNA extracted from either of those sample types. Regarding this clone: There is no known antigen for this receptor. Qualities for individual bases were not recorded, and no much larger clone is one base off.

Based on the germline V gene (reference sequence), the CDR1 and CDR2 sequences are MNHEY and SMNVEV. V drops 0 bases and J drops 10 bases, leaving 10 bases in between. The CDR3 spans 14 residues, from the cysteine through the phenylalanine. Only CDR3 DNA is held: 42 bases, read in frame from base 1. TCRbeta CDR3 regions were amplified from genomic DNA by means of the immunoSEQ Assay, a bias-controlled multiplex PCR. The authors' analysis ran thus. The number of nucleated cells in each sample was estimated by amplification of reference gene primers within the assay. To quantify the absolute abundance of each unique TCRbeta CDR3 rearrangement, sequence reads were collapsed and filtered. Productive Simpson clonality was computed per sample as the square root of Simpson's diversity index over productive rearrangements. The table comes from immuneACCESS by way of TCRdb, which keeps in-frame sequences with V and J called. Part of the clones is missing from these tables; in studies checked, under half for an unresolved V gene and the rest for unknown reasons. V and J calls and clone size follow that table, whereas D and trimming were derived from the DNA. The sample has a few hundred thousand clones on record, roughly 86% of them singletons. Around 8% of the sample is in the top ten clones.

Here is what the overall study found, with its caveats: The quantity of clinical and demographic metadata differed by source and by participant and was supplied without curation.

This sequence uses TRBV27 and TRBJ1-6; the D gene lacks a confident call. The TCR originated in a woman aged 50 to 60 who had recovered from COVID-19. The sample was peripheral blood. Read as DNA, the sequence is TGTGCCAGCAGTTTATCGGGAGGTCTCTCACCCCTCCACTTT. It codes for CASSLSGGLSPLHF.